The clone carrying this T cell receptor beta chain was seen more than once but under ten times. Antigen specificity is unknown. The data originate from a study of T cells in Graves' hyperthyroidism and ophthalmopathy. General study points: With a median lead of approximately 6.4 months before onset, the model predicted ophthalmopathy. In the blood, most expanded thyroid clonotypes above 0.001 appeared as well.

Patients aged 18 to 65 had newly diagnosed hyperthyroidism of under 2 months' duration. Clinical symptoms, serum thyroxine, TRAb, thyroid ultrasound and orbital computed tomography informed diagnoses. RNA transcripts were the template for amplifying TCR beta CDR3 regions. A first-round RT-PCR of the TCR CDR3 used the HTBI primer set. TCRdb recomputed calls from the multiplex PCR reads with MiXCR, one row per CDR3 protein. The sample carries about 350,000 distinct CDR3 sequences, about 14% recorded once. The sample comprised blood. The receptor was derived from a young woman with Graves' hyperthyroidism.

In nucleotides, the CDR3 is TGTGCCAGCAGCGTTCTAGCGGGAGGTCGGGAGCAGTTCTTC. It yields the protein CASSVLAGGREQFF. The chain has TRBV7-3 and TRBJ2-1; 11 nucleotides match TRBD2. CDR3 length equals 14 residues. The V gene's germline CDR1 is SGHTA and CDR2 FQGTGA. After removal of 5 bases from V and 10 bases from J, the junction contained 7 bases not matched to a gene.